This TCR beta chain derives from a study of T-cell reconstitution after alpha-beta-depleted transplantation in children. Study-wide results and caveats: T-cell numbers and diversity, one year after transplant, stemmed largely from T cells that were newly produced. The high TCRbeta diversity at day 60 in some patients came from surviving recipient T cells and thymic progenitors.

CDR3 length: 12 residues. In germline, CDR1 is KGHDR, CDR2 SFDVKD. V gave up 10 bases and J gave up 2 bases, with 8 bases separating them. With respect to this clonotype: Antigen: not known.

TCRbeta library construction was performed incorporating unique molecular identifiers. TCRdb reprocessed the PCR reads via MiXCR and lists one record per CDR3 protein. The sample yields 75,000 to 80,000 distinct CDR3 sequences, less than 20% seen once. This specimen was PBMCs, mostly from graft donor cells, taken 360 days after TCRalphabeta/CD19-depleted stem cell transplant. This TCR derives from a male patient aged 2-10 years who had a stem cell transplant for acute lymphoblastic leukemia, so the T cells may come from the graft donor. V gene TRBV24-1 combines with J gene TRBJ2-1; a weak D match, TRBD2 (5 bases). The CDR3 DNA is TGTGCCACAGGAGGAGCCTACAATGAGCAGTTCTTC. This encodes CATGGAYNEQFF.